This passage covers 26 T cell receptor beta chains from one sample sequenced in a study of shared clonotypes between healthy human individuals (dated by TCRdb to the early 2020s). Receptor libraries were prepared by the immunoSEQ multiplex PCR assay. The table comes from immuneACCESS by way of TCRdb, which keeps in-frame sequences with V and J called. Part of the clones is missing from these tables; in studies checked, under half for an unresolved V gene and the rest for unknown reasons. For this sample there are around 2.5 million clones; roughly 93% appear just once. The top ten clones comprise approximately 0.36% of the sample. The specimen sequenced was naive CD4+ T cells from PBMCs. The sample's cell subset or site, from its label and the paper: CD45RA+ positively selected. The receptors come from a man between 18 and 35 years old in good health. Some clones in this sample may be carry-over from other donors' samples.

In this sample, this clone turned up a few times. The sample holds other DNA sequences that translate to the same CDR3. The V and J genes are TRBV6-5 and TRBJ2-6; D possibly corresponds to TRBD2 (5 bases). V was cut by 2 bases and J by 0 bases, with 5 bases left in between. Germline CDR1 reads MNHEY; CDR2 reads SVGAGI. The CDR3 has 15 residues. CDR3 nucleotides: TGTGCCAGCAGTTACCGGGGCTCTGGGGCCAACGTCCTGACTTTC. Translating it yields CASSYRGSGANVLTF.

This clone was seen only a few times. The chain combines TRBV25-1 with TRBJ1-1, with TRBD1 identical over 8 bases. Germline CDR1 MGHDK, CDR2 SYGVNS. J lost 5 bases, V lost 3 bases, and 2 bases had no gene match. This CDR3 is 13 amino acids long. The CDR3 loop reads CASSDRGLTEAFF. For the CDR3, the DNA is TGTGCCAGCAGTGACAGGGGGCTAACTGAAGCTTTCTTT. Filled out from reference TRBV25-1 and TRBJ1-1, the complete variable domain reads EADIYQTPRYLVIGTGKKITLECSQTMGHDKMYWYQQDPGMELHLIHYSYGVNSTEKGDLSSESTVSRIRTEHFPLTLESARPSHTSQYLCASSDRGLTEAFFGQGTRLTVV.

The gene calls are TRBV28 and TRBJ1-2; TRBD1 agrees at 9 bases. This CDR3 is 17 amino acids long. The junction had 11 bases not matched to a gene; V was cut back by 5 bases and J by 1 base. CDR1 and CDR2 (germline): MDHEN, SYDVKM. For the CDR3, the DNA is TGTGCCAGCAGTCCCCGTGGGACAGGGTCTGTTAACTATGGCTACACCTTC. Amino acids: CASSPRGTGSVNYGYTF.

Only a few counts were recorded for this clone. The gene calls are TRBV5-8 and TRBJ1-6; a weak D match, TRBD1 (6 bases). V was clipped by 0 bases and J by 10 bases, with 8 bases between them. Per the germline V gene, CDR1 is SGHTS and CDR2 is YDEGEE. The CDR3 has 13 amino acids. This CDR3 is CASSLERGSPLHF. CDR3 nucleotide sequence: TGTGCCAGCAGCTTGGAAAGGGGGTCACCCCTCCACTTT.

The V gene is TRBV12-1, the J gene TRBJ1-1. TRBV12-1 constitutes a pseudogene. CDR3 length equals 13 residues. CDR3: CASSFGGRIEAFF. The CDR3 DNA follows: TGTGCCAGCAGCTTTGGCGGGAGGATTGAAGCTTTCTTT.

The chain combines TRBV2 with TRBJ2-2; no clear D gene. The CDR3 is made up of 14 amino acids. Per germline, CDR1 SNHLY and CDR2 FYNNEI. Trimming cost V 6 bases and J 0 bases, with 8 bases left between them. This chain's CDR3 is CASSDRANTGELFF. The CDR3 DNA is TGTGCCAGCAGCGACCGAGCGAACACCGGGGAGCTGTTTTTT.

The chain links TRBV7-3 to TRBJ2-1; 12 bases fit TRBD2. CDR3 length: 15 residues. Germline-derived CDR1 and CDR2 are SGHTA and FQGTGA. Losses at the gene ends were 2 bases for V and 8 bases for J; bases not matched to a gene: 4. DNA of the CDR3: TGTGCCAGCAGCTTACTAGCGGGAGGGGCGCATGAGCAGTTCTTC. Translated, it gives CASSLLAGGAHEQFF.

V usage is TRBV4-1 and J usage is TRBJ1-3, with D possibly TRBD1 on 6 matching bases. Germline values: CDR1 MGHRA, CDR2 YSYEKL. The CDR3 is 20 amino acids. Trimming stripped 0 bases from V and 0 bases from J, with 21 bases between. CDR3 DNA sequence: TGCGCCAGCAGCCAAGACCACTTTCCGGGGGCAGGTTACTCTGGAAACACCATATATTTT. As protein: CASSQDHFPGAGYSGNTIYF.

The V and J genes are TRBV6-6 and TRBJ2-7, with D possibly being TRBD1 or TRBD2 (6 bases each). The CDR3 contains 15 residues. The ends were cut back, 6 bases at V and 1 base at J, with 16 bases in the middle. CDR1 is MNHNY and CDR2 is SVGAGI in the germline V gene (reference sequence). This CDR3 reads CASRRGRGQSYEQYF. The CDR3 nucleotides are TGTGCCAGCAGGAGAGGTCGGGGGCAGTCCTACGAGCAGTACTTC.

The chain uses TRBV5-6 and TRBJ1-1; D is perhaps TRBD1 (5 bases). Germline V gives CDR1 SGHDT, CDR2 YYEEEE. CDR3 size: 15 residues. Trimming took 4 bases from V and 6 from J, leaving 19 bases between them. The CDR3 DNA is TGTGCCAGCAGCCCGAGGCGGACAATGGGTGCTGAAGCTTTCTTT. Translated, it gives CASSPRRTMGAEAFF. Drawing the rest from reference TRBV5-6 and TRBJ1-1, the complete variable domain is DAGVTQSPTHLIKTRGQQVTLRCSPKSGHDTVSWYQQALGQGPQFIFQYYEEEERQRGNFPDRFSGHQFPNYSSELNVNALLLGDSALYLCASSPRRTMGAEAFFGQGTRLTVV.

The chain employs TRBV11-2 and TRBJ2-3; 11 bases are shared with TRBD2. Germline assignment: CDR1 SGHAT and CDR2 FQNNGV. V was pared by 4 bases and J by 2 bases, with 5 bases of the junction left unmatched. This CDR3 spans 16 amino acids. The CDR3 DNA follows: TGTGCCAGCAGCTCTATAGCGGGAGGGGTCACAGATACGCAGTATTTT. Protein sequence: CASSSIAGGVTDTQYF.

The chain links TRBV6-5 to TRBJ2-1; D is ambiguous. This CDR3 has 14 amino acids. The V end was cut by 6 bases, the J end by 0 bases, with 9 bases between. Germline V CDR1 and CDR2: MNHEY, SVGAGI. The CDR3 is CASRADTSYNEQFF. The CDR3 region has the DNA TGTGCCAGCAGGGCGGATACCTCCTACAATGAGCAGTTCTTC.

The chain combines TRBV13 with TRBJ1-2; 9 bases align to TRBD1. Germline assignment: CDR1 PRHDT and CDR2 FYEKMQ (reference sequence). V was pared by 4 bases and J by 5 bases, with 14 bases of the junction left unmatched. This CDR3 spans 17 amino acids. In DNA, the CDR3 is TGTGCCAGCAGCTGGAGACGGGGACAGGGAGTCGGATATGGCTACACCTTC. Translation: CASSWRRGQGVGYGYTF.

This chain links TRBV19 with TRBJ1-2, with unresolved D. V was pared by 3 bases and J by 7 bases, with 21 bases between. CDR3 size: 16 residues. CDR1 is LNHDA, CDR2 SQIVND, per germline (reference sequence). CDR3 in amino acids: CASSIGGRLGGGGYTF. Written as DNA, the CDR3 is TGTGCCAGTAGTATCGGTGGTCGGCTTGGAGGAGGTGGCTACACCTTC. The complete variable domain, with remaining parts taken from reference TRBV19 and TRBJ1-2, reads DGGITQSPKYLFRKEGQNVTLSCEQNLNHDAMYWYRQDPGQGLRLIYYSQIVNDFQKGDIAEGYSVSREKKESFPLTVTSAQKNPTAFYLCASSIGGRLGGGGYTFGSGTRLTVV.

The chain employs TRBV7-2 and TRBJ2-7; TRBD1 matches at 10 bases. The trim removed 3 bases at V and 4 bases at J, leaving 6 bases unmatched. The CDR3 sequence is 15 residues long. Germline CDR1 and CDR2: SGHTA and FQGNSA. CDR3 DNA sequence: TGTGCCAGCAGCTTCACCCCGGGACAGGGGTACGAGCAGTACTTC. Its translation is CASSFTPGQGYEQYF.

The chain couples TRBV11-3 to TRBJ2-1, with D possibly being TRBD2 (5 bases). This CDR3 contains 16 residues. The germline V and J ends were trimmed by 5 bases and 2 bases, with 16 bases remaining between them. Germline CDR1 reads SGHNT; CDR2 reads YENEEA. The CDR3 bases are TGTGCCAGCAGCCGCGAGGGCGCGGAACCCTACAATGAGCAGTTCTTC. Translated: CASSREGAEPYNEQFF.

This chain uses TRBV9 with TRBJ2-2, with 8 bases that match TRBD2. Trimming at V came to 4 bases and at J to 4 bases, leaving 12 bases not matched to a gene. The germline V gene has CDR1 SGDLS and CDR2 YYNGEE. The CDR3 runs 17 residues. This CDR3 reads CASSINSAGVGTGELFF. CDR3 nucleotide sequence: TGTGCCAGCAGCATCAACTCAGCGGGAGTGGGCACCGGGGAGCTGTTTTTT.

This clone has just a few counts. The chain recombines TRBV30 with TRBJ1-4, with 8 bases fitting TRBD1. There are 14 residues in the CDR3. CDR1 and CDR2 from the germline V gene are GTSNPN and SVGIG (reference sequence). The junction had 7 bases not matched to a gene; V was cut back by 2 bases and J by 8 bases. CDR3 nucleotides: TGTGCCTGGAGTCCCCAGGGGGCCGGAGAAAAACTGTTTTTT. This codes for CAWSPQGAGEKLFF.

V and J are TRBV2 and TRBJ1-5, with D hard to call. Trimming cost V 6 bases and J 6 bases, with 12 bases left between them. This CDR3 is built from 13 residues. CDR1 and CDR2 from the germline V gene are SNHLY and FYNNEI. CDR3 residues: CASSLGLIQPQHF. CDR3 DNA: TGTGCCAGCAGCCTCGGACTCATTCAGCCCCAGCATTTT.

J is TRBJ2-5 and V is TRBV29-1; D is uncertain. The CDR3 runs 13 residues. Germline V gene lookup returns CDR1 SQVTM and CDR2 ANQGSEA. The V end lost 0 bases, the J end lost 2 bases, and 7 bases lay between the germline ends. The CDR3 here is CSVEDPFQETQYF. The CDR3 coding sequence is TGCAGCGTTGAAGATCCTTTTCAAGAGACCCAGTACTTC.

The chain joins TRBV5-1 to TRBJ2-1; 12 bases map to TRBD1. Trimming removed 4 bases from V and 8 bases from J; junction bases left unmatched: 10. Germline loops: CDR1 SGHRS, CDR2 YFSETQ. The CDR3 is 16 amino acids. The CDR3 DNA is TGCGCCAGCAGCCCGGACGGGACAGGGGGCTTTGATGAGCAGTTCTTC. Translating gives CASSPDGTGGFDEQFF. Filled out from reference TRBV5-1 and TRBJ2-1, the complete variable domain reads KAGVTQTPRYLIKTRGQQVTLSCSPISGHRSVSWYQQTPGQGLQFLFEYFSETQRNKGNFPGRFSGRQFSNSRSEMNVSTLELGDSALYLCASSPDGTGGFDEQFFGPGTRLTVL.

Notes on this clone: Other DNA sequences from this sample encode an identical CDR3 as well. The genes are TRBV7-6 and TRBJ2-7, with D possibly being TRBD1 or TRBD2 (5 bases each). Per the germline V gene, CDR1 is SGHVS and CDR2 is FNYEAQ. The CDR3 contains 13 residues. Trimming took 5 bases from V and 0 from J, leaving 8 bases between them. CDR3 nucleotides: TGTGCCAGCAGCCGGGGCCGCTCCTACGAGCAGTACTTC. Translated, it gives CASSRGRSYEQYF.

This chain links TRBV5-1 with TRBJ1-4; D is perhaps TRBD1 (6 bases). Germline assignment: CDR1 SGHRS and CDR2 YFSETQ. The CDR3 sequence is 14 residues long. The V end lost 3 bases, the J end lost 5 bases, and 11 bases lay between the germline ends. Here the CDR3 reads CASSSGARNEKLFF. In nucleotides, the CDR3 is TGCGCCAGCAGCTCAGGGGCCAGAAATGAAAAACTGTTTTTT.

The chain has TRBV5-1 and TRBJ2-3, with a possible D match to TRBD1 (6 bases). CDR1 SGHRS and CDR2 YFSETQ come from the germline V gene. V lost 3 bases, J lost 4 bases, and 15 bases lay in between. The CDR3 is 15 residues long. CDR3 coding DNA: TGCGCCAGCAGCTCGACAGGTAGACCTCCAGATACGCAGTATTTT. The encoded protein is CASSSTGRPPDTQYF.

CDR3 in DNA: TGTGCCAGCAGCTTGGCGGGACAGGGACGATCCTACGAGCAGTACTTC. This encodes CASSLAGQGRSYEQYF. This chain joins TRBV5-4 and TRBJ2-7, with 9 bases identical to TRBD1. The ends lost 0 bases at V and 1 base at J; junction bases unmatched: 5. This CDR3 comprises 16 residues. In germline, CDR1 is SGHNT, CDR2 YYREEE (reference sequence).

The chain recombines TRBV7-2 with TRBJ2-6; D ambiguous. The V end was cut by 7 bases, the J end by 0 bases, with 13 bases between. Germline values: CDR1 SGHTA, CDR2 FQGNSA. The CDR3 contains 16 residues. The chain's CDR3 is CASTTRIPSGANVLTF. DNA for the CDR3: TGTGCCAGCACCACTCGTATCCCCTCTGGGGCCAACGTCCTGACTTTC.